These T cell receptor beta chains were read from a single sample in a study of cytomegalovirus exposure and HLA in healthy donors. Only in-frame clones appear in the TCRdb table, and some are missing; sequencing was by immunoSEQ multiplex PCR. Of roughly 120,000 clones listed, approximately 58% are singletons. The material sequenced was PBMCs. Receptor source: a woman under 40 in good health and CMV-seronegative. CDR3s leave out the opening cysteine and the closing phenylalanine or tryptophan.

TRBV7-2,ASSLSGELKIWQF
TRBV5-6,ASSLDRGSGNTIY
TRBV19,ASSIATGDKNIQY
TRBV9,ASSLGTGGNEQF
TRBV5-1,ASSLVSGWDNEQF
TRBV28,ASSTLDRVRSEQY
TRBV4-1,ASSRLGLKTQY
TRBV19,ASSRDREIVDTQY
TRBV29-1,SGRDRGRRNTEAF
TRBV30,AWSAADRGLYTEAF
TRBV5-1,ASSLEGQTHTGELF
TRBV7-2,ASSPTSADTEAF
TRBV27,ASSWGAGGRDTQY
TRBV5-1,ASSAAGGRADTQY
TRBV29-1,SVRQANYNSPLH
TRBV7-9,ASSAGQGAQKLF